The TCR beta chain under discussion was sequenced for a study of post-analysis software for immune sequencing data. Prepared TCR beta cDNA libraries contained unique molecular identifiers. TCRdb redid the calling of the PCR reads with MiXCR, one entry per CDR3 protein. The data contain roughly 540,000 distinct CDR3 sequences, roughly 34% of them singletons. To note about this clonotype: Its cognate antigen is unknown.

Study-wide results and caveats: Compared with controls, patients had more of five TRBV segments, including TRBV5-6, TRBV5-1 and TRBV20-1.

This CDR3 has 13 residues. CDR1 is MNHNY, CDR2 SVGAGI, per germline (reference sequence). V was pared by 7 bases and J by 7 bases, with 11 bases between. Sequenced: blood. This rearrangement joins TRBV6-6 to TRBJ1-6; D is undetermined. The source of this sequence is a girl aged 2 to 17 with multiple sclerosis. CDR3 sequence (DNA): TGTGCCAGCACCATTCCCCAAAATTCACCCCTCCACTTT. This gives the protein CASTIPQNSPLHF.